The 23 T cell receptor beta chains below were found in one sample sequenced in a study of blood T cell repertoires in COVID-19. Assay: immunoSEQ multiplex PCR; the TCRdb copy retains only in-frame clones and omits some. The table records about 190,000 clones, roughly 80% of them present only once. Sequences were obtained from peripheral blood. These receptors originate from a woman between 45 and 60 years old with acute or convalescent COVID-19.

This chain joins TRBV7-6 and TRBJ1-3, with 7 bases aligning to TRBD1. The V gene end was trimmed by 0 bases and the J gene end by 0 bases; junction bases not matched to a gene: 8. CDR3 length equals 18 residues. CDR1 and CDR2 from the germline V gene are SGHVS and FNYEAQ. CDR3 DNA: TGTGCCAGCAGCTTAGCCCCTAGAACAGGGGCCTCTGGAAACACCATATATTTT. It codes for CASSLAPRTGASGNTIYF.

This chain links TRBV7-2 with TRBJ2-7; 7 nucleotides line up with TRBD1. CDR1 and CDR2 (germline): SGHTA, FQGNSA. V shed 5 bases and J 3 bases; nucleotides not matched to a gene: 4. The CDR3 consists of 13 residues. The DNA for the CDR3 is TGTGCCAGCAGCCGGACAGGCAGCTACGAGCAGTACTTC. This translates into CASSRTGSYEQYF.

This clone was seen a handful of times. CDR3 in amino acids: CASSDRVVGTGELFF. The CDR3 coding sequence is TGTGCCAGCAGCGACAGGGTGGTAGGGACCGGGGAGCTGTTTTTT. The chain joins TRBV11-3 to TRBJ2-2; 7 bases match TRBD1. Germline loops: CDR1 SGHNT, CDR2 YENEEA. V dropped 5 bases and J dropped 5; count of bases not matched to a gene: 8. This CDR3 spans 15 amino acids.

The chain links TRBV18 to TRBJ1-2; unclear D gene. Germline V CDR1 and CDR2: KGHSH, LQKENI. The CDR3 sequence is 15 residues long. Trimming removed 2 bases from V and 7 bases from J, with 17 bases in between. This CDR3 reads CASSPGLRKEFGYTF. In DNA form, the CDR3 reads TGTGCCAGCTCACCAGGGTTGAGAAAGGAGTTTGGCTACACCTTC.

This clone was seen many times. The chain links TRBV3-1 (or the pseudogene TRBV3-2) to TRBJ2-3; 8 positions agree with TRBD2. The CDR3 extends over 15 amino acids. CDR1 and CDR2 from the germline V gene are LGHDT and YNNKEL (reference sequence). V shed 8 bases, J shed 1 base, and the junction held 8 bases outside the gene matches. CDR3 nucleotides: TGTGCCAGCGCAAACGGGGGGGCGGGCACAGATACGCAGTATTTT. Translated, it gives CASANGGAGTDTQYF.

CDR3 DNA: TGTGCCAGCAGTAGCCGGGATACGCAGTATTTT. As protein: CASSSRDTQYF. The rearrangement joins TRBV6-6 to TRBJ2-3; D unclear. The CDR3 spans 11 residues. The V gene's germline CDR1 is MNHNY and CDR2 SVGAGI (reference sequence). Trimming left V 5 bases short and J 6 bases short, with 6 bases between.

This rearrangement joins TRBV3-1 (or the pseudogene TRBV3-2) to TRBJ2-7, with 15 bases lining up with TRBD2. V lost 1 base and J lost 7; bases outside the gene matches: 5. Germline V gene lookup returns CDR1 LGHDT and CDR2 YNNKEL (reference sequence). The CDR3 totals 16 residues. CDR3 DNA: TGTGCCAGCAGCCAAGGGTTTGGGACTAGCGGGAGGGAGCAGTACTTC. This translates into CASSQGFGTSGREQYF.

V and J are TRBV2 and TRBJ1-6; D possibly corresponds to TRBD1 (5 bases). The ends were cut back, 5 bases at V and 9 bases at J, with 20 bases in the middle. CDR1 and CDR2 (germline): SNHLY, FYNNEI. The CDR3 has 16 amino acids. The CDR3 is CASSYEPTGGGSPLHF. The DNA for the CDR3 is TGTGCCAGCAGTTACGAACCTACGGGGGGGGGTTCACCCCTCCACTTT. Combining the CDR3 with reference TRBV2 and TRBJ1-6 gives the whole variable domain EPEVTQTPSHQVTQMGQEVILRCVPISNHLYFYWYRQILGQKVEFLVSFYNNEISEKSEIFDDQFSVERPDGSNFTLKIRSTKLEDSAMYFCASSYEPTGGGSPLHFGNGTRLTVT.

The chain carries TRBV9 and TRBJ1-2; D is perhaps TRBD1 (5 bases). Trimming stripped 3 bases from V and 1 base from J, with 22 bases between. The CDR3 is 18 residues long. Per the germline V gene, CDR1 is SGDLS and CDR2 is YYNGEE. For the CDR3, the DNA is TGTGCCAGCAGCGATAGGCTCCTACAAGAGACAGATAACTATGGCTACACCTTC. This encodes CASSDRLLQETDNYGYTF.

This clone was seen only a few times. The V call is TRBV30, the J call TRBJ1-6, with a possible D match to TRBD1 (5 bases). Germline assignment: CDR1 GTSNPN and CDR2 SVGIG (reference sequence). This CDR3 comprises 12 residues. V lost 5 bases to trimming and J lost 9 bases, with 11 bases between them. The CDR3 nucleotides are TGTGCCTGGGGCAGGGAGGGTTCACCCCTCCACTTT. Its protein product is CAWGREGSPLHF.

In this sample, this clone turned up once. The chain is built from TRBV10-3 and TRBJ2-7; 7 bases are shared with TRBD2. The CDR3 spans 16 residues. With 10 bases clipped from V and 2 bases from J, the junction kept 17 bases outside the gene matches. Germline CDR1 reads ENHRY; CDR2 reads SYGVKD. The CDR3 is CATRDYEWGPTYEQYF. The CDR3 coding sequence is TGTGCCACCCGGGACTACGAGTGGGGACCAACCTACGAGCAGTACTTC.

The V call is TRBV3-1 (or the pseudogene TRBV3-2), the J call TRBJ1-6; no clear D. The CDR3 contains 15 residues. V lost 0 bases and J lost 9, with 12 bases in between. Per the germline V gene, CDR1 is LGHDT and CDR2 is YNNKEL (reference sequence). The CDR3 region has the DNA TGTGCCAGCAGCCAAGATCTAAATTCGGGTTCACCCCTCCACTTT. Translating gives CASSQDLNSGSPLHF.

The V and J genes are TRBV10-2 and TRBJ1-2, with D possibly being TRBD1 (6 bases). The CDR3 spans 15 residues. CDR1 WSHSY and CDR2 SAAADI come from the germline V gene. V gave up 6 bases and J gave up 4 bases, with 18 bases separating them. The CDR3 DNA reads as TGCGCCAGCAGGGAGGGGGGCCATAGAGGCTATGGCTACACCTTC. Residues: CASREGGHRGYGYTF.

The rearrangement links TRBV30 to TRBJ2-7; TRBD1 aligns across 10 bases. Losses at the gene ends were 2 bases for V and 4 bases for J; bases not matched to a gene: 5. CDR1 GTSNPN and CDR2 SVGIG come from the germline V gene (reference sequence). The CDR3 extends over 14 amino acids. The DNA for the CDR3 is TGTGCCTGGAGTTCCGGGACAGGGGTTTACGAGCAGTACTTC. Protein sequence: CAWSSGTGVYEQYF.

This clone was found a few times. The rearrangement joins TRBV28 to TRBJ2-3; 11 bases line up with TRBD1. The CDR3 is 14 amino acids. V shed 5 bases and J 5 bases; nucleotides not matched to a gene: 3. The V gene's germline CDR1 is MDHEN and CDR2 SYDVKM. The CDR3 DNA reads as TGTGCCAGCAGTGGACAGGGGGCTGGAGATACGCAGTATTTT. Amino acids: CASSGQGAGDTQYF.

The rearrangement uses TRBV30 and TRBJ1-6; 9 nucleotides match TRBD1. J gave up 9 bases and V 0 bases, and 6 bases lay outside the gene matches. The CDR3 sequence is 15 residues long. The V gene's germline CDR1 is GTSNPN and CDR2 SVGIG (reference sequence). CDR3 in amino acids: CAWSVRTGEFSPLHF. DNA of the CDR3: TGTGCCTGGAGTGTACGGACAGGGGAGTTTTCACCCCTCCACTTT.

This clone was seen more than once but under ten times. The chain has TRBV7-8 and TRBJ2-2, with 7 bases identical to TRBD1. This CDR3 region has 20 residues. V shed 4 bases and J 0 bases; nucleotides not matched to a gene: 17. CDR1 SGHVS and CDR2 FQNEAQ come from the germline V gene. The chain's CDR3 is CASSSESPVGDRTNTGELFF. DNA of the CDR3: TGTGCCAGCAGCTCCGAAAGCCCCGTTGGGGACAGAACGAACACCGGGGAGCTGTTTTTT.

The chain recombines TRBV5-4 with TRBJ2-1; no definite D call. The CDR3 is made up of 15 amino acids. Trimming stripped 0 bases from V and 2 bases from J, with 9 bases between. Germline V gene data show CDR1 as SGHNT and CDR2 as YYREEE (reference sequence). CDR3 nucleotides: TGTGCCAGCAGCTTGGAACTACAACCCTACAATGAGCAGTTCTTC. Protein product: CASSLELQPYNEQFF.

The chain has TRBV18 and TRBJ2-7; 10 bases line up with TRBD1. Trimming at V came to 3 bases and at J to 7 bases, leaving 12 bases not matched to a gene. Germline V CDR1 and CDR2: KGHSH, LQKENI. The CDR3 length is 16 residues. CDR3: CASSPNRGTGAEEQYF. The CDR3 DNA reads TGTGCCAGCTCACCCAATAGAGGGACAGGGGCGGAAGAGCAGTACTTC.

This chain joins TRBV28 and TRBJ2-7; 12 bases align to TRBD1. CDR3 length equals 15 residues. In germline, CDR1 is MDHEN, CDR2 SYDVKM. The junction had 5 bases not matched to a gene; V was cut back by 3 bases and J by 5 bases. This CDR3 is CASSLGTGGKDEQYF. The CDR3 DNA sequence: TGTGCCAGCAGTTTGGGGACAGGGGGCAAAGACGAGCAGTACTTC.

The chain employs TRBV7-8 and TRBJ2-2; 10 bases are shared with TRBD2. The CDR3 spans 16 residues. The germline V gene encodes CDR1 SGHVS and CDR2 FQNEAQ. After removal of 5 bases from V and 2 bases from J, the junction contained 5 bases not matched to a gene. The CDR3 nucleotides are TGTGCCAGCAGCCCTTTAGCGGGGGGTAACACCGGGGAGCTGTTTTTT. This encodes CASSPLAGGNTGELFF. Full variable domain (rest looked up from reference TRBV7-8 and TRBJ2-2): GAGVSQSPRYKVAKRGQDVALRCDPISGHVSLFWYQQALGQGPEFLTYFQNEAQLDKSGLPSDRFFAERPEGSVSTLKIQRTQQEDSAVYLCASSPLAGGNTGELFFGEGSRLTVL.

This clone was found a few times. The V gene is TRBV6-5, the J gene TRBJ2-7, with 7 bases lining up with TRBD2. The CDR3 contains 15 residues. V shed 6 bases and J 1 base; nucleotides not matched to a gene: 9. Per germline, CDR1 MNHEY and CDR2 SVGAGI. CDR3 sequence reads: CASRVERGPSYEQYF. The CDR3 region has the DNA TGTGCCAGCAGAGTCGAGCGGGGACCTTCCTACGAGCAGTACTTC.

The rearrangement uses TRBV24-1 and TRBJ2-1; 14 bases are a match to TRBD2. The trim removed 3 bases at V and 4 bases at J, leaving 4 bases unmatched. CDR1 is KGHDR and CDR2 is SFDVKD in the germline V gene. The CDR3 runs to 17 residues. The CDR3 bases are TGTGCCACCAGTGATAAACGGACTAGCGGGGGGTACAATGAGCAGTTCTTC. It translates to CATSDKRTSGGYNEQFF.